This T cell receptor (beta chain) stems from a study of immune evolution from preneoplasia to lung adenocarcinoma. Sequenced by immunoSEQ multiplex PCR; TCRdb stores in-frame clones only, minus some. The sample comprises several thousand clones, roughly 85% of which are singletons, and roughly 2% rests with the top ten. The CDR3 is 16 residues long. Germline V gene data show CDR1 as SGHTA and CDR2 as FQGNSA. Trimming cost V 3 bases and J 0 bases, with 12 bases left between them. The chain carries TRBV7-2 and TRBJ1-3; D remains ambiguous. The material sequenced was FFPE invasive lung adenocarcinoma tissue. The source of this sequence is a person aged 50-59 years with lung adenocarcinoma. Here the CDR3 DNA reads TGTGCCAGCAGCTTCCGGGGTGCCCTCTCTGGAAACACCATATATTTT. Its translation: CASSFRGALSGNTIYF.